Each of the 31 T cell receptor beta chains below was sequenced from the same sample in a study of human T cells and chemical hapten exposure. Time point defined: patch test 3, about 24 weeks after DPC sensitization. As for treatment: therapeutic diphenylcyclopropenone sensitization with weekly scalp DPC. TCRdb re-called the RACE reads through MiXCR, storing one row per CDR3 protein. There are more than 95,000 distinct CDR3 sequences in the sample; 27% occur only once, and approximately 10% lies in the top ten. Here the sequenced sample was whole blood, taken in connection with sensitization to the hapten diphenylcyclopropenone (DPC). All receptors derive from a man aged 40-49 years with alopecia areata. Some clones in this sample may be carry-over from other donors' samples.

The CDR3 loop is CASSLYHVNTGELFF. Here the CDR3 DNA reads TGTGCCAGCAGCTTGTATCACGTGAACACCGGGGAGCTGTTTTTT. The chain has TRBV5-4 and TRBJ2-2; D gene ambiguous. Germline loops: CDR1 SGHNT, CDR2 YYREEE (reference sequence). Trimming shortened V by 1 base and J by 1 base, and 8 bases separated the two germline ends. This CDR3 has 15 residues.

The rearrangement links TRBV7-8 to TRBJ2-1; no reliable D call. Trimming left V 0 bases short and J 0 bases short, with 9 bases between. Germline V lookup: CDR1 SGHVS, CDR2 FQNEAQ. The CDR3 has 16 residues. CDR3 region: CASSLAPQSSYNEQFF. CDR3 nucleotides: TGTGCCAGCAGCTTAGCGCCGCAGAGCTCCTACAATGAGCAGTTCTTC.

This clonotype was counted a single time. The chain couples TRBV21-1 to TRBJ2-6; TRBD1 is taken as the D call from the table, unchecked against the DNA. TRBV21-1 is flagged as a pseudogene. CDR3 length: 18 amino acids. In DNA, the CDR3 is TGTGCCAGCAGCAAAGCCGGTAGGGGCGATGGTGGGGCCAACGTCCTGACTTTC. Encoded protein: CASSKAGRGDGGANVLTF.

The rearrangement links TRBV5-1 to TRBJ2-7, with 7 positions matching TRBD2. Losses at the gene ends were 5 bases for V and 2 bases for J; bases not matched to a gene: 10. In germline, CDR1 is SGHRS, CDR2 YFSETQ. This CDR3 has 15 residues. The CDR3 bases are TGCGCCAGCAGAGCTGATGCCGGGGGGACCTACGAGCAGTACTTC. Protein: CASRADAGGTYEQYF.

This clonotype was seen a handful of times. The chain has TRBV3-1 and TRBJ2-1, with 8 bases aligning to TRBD2. Germline V gives CDR1 LGHDT, CDR2 YNNKEL (reference sequence). The CDR3 covers 15 residues. J gave up 9 bases and V 2 bases, and 9 bases lay outside the gene matches. This CDR3 reads CASSQMPGLAGEQFF. Here the CDR3 DNA reads TGTGCCAGCAGCCAAATGCCTGGACTAGCAGGTGAGCAGTTCTTC.

The chain combines TRBV19 with TRBJ2-1, with 9 bases that match TRBD1. Germline CDR1 LNHDA, CDR2 SQIVND (reference sequence). The CDR3 extends over 12 amino acids. After removal of 11 bases from V and 9 bases from J, the junction contained 8 bases not matched to a gene. The CDR3 DNA follows: TGTGCCGGGGGGACAGGGTCCGGTGAGCAGTTCTTC. Protein: CAGGTGSGEQFF.

V gene TRBV6-5 combines with J gene TRBJ1-6; D ambiguous. With 0 bases removed from V and 0 bases from J, the gap between germline ends came to 9 bases. The CDR3 contains 17 residues. The germline CDR1 and CDR2 sequences are MNHEY and SVGAGI. The CDR3 spells CASSYSPESSYNSPLHF. The CDR3 DNA sequence: TGTGCCAGCAGTTACTCGCCTGAGAGCTCCTATAATTCACCCCTCCACTTT.

This clonotype was detected only a few times. The chain has TRBV25-1 and TRBJ2-7, with 7 bases matching TRBD1. Germline CDR1 MGHDK, CDR2 SYGVNS. V trimming: 6 bases; J trimming: 4 bases; junction bases outside the gene matches: 9. This CDR3 is built from 14 residues. In DNA, the CDR3 is TGTGCCAGCAGCCCTCGGGACAGATCATACGAGCAGTACTTC. It codes for CASSPRDRSYEQYF.

This clonotype occurred a few times. This chain connects TRBV12-3 or TRBV12-4 to TRBJ2-3; TRBD1 matches 9 bases. This CDR3 is built from 16 residues. After removal of 7 bases from V and 4 bases from J, the junction contained 12 bases not matched to a gene. The CDR3 loop is CASTRSDRGVPDTQYF. CDR3 DNA: TGTGCCAGCACCCGATCGGACAGGGGAGTCCCAGATACGCAGTATTTT.

The chain joins TRBV20-1 to TRBJ2-5; 8 nucleotides align to TRBD2. The CDR3 extends over 13 amino acids. Trimming removed 3 bases from V and 7 bases from J; junction bases left unmatched: 7. Germline lookup yields CDR1 DFQATT and CDR2 SNEGSKA (reference sequence). The CDR3 here is CSASQAGEGTQYF. The CDR3 DNA reads as TGCAGTGCTAGTCAAGCGGGAGAGGGGACCCAGTACTTC.

The V call is TRBV6-2 or TRBV6-3, the J call TRBJ2-7; the match to TRBD2 covers 13 bases. This CDR3 has 15 amino acids. J gave up 1 base and V 6 bases, and 3 bases lay outside the gene matches. Germline CDR1 reads MNHEY; CDR2 reads SVGEGT. CDR3 bases: TGTGCCAGCAGCTCGGGACTAGCGGGGTCCTACGAGCAGTACTTC. Translated, it gives CASSSGLAGSYEQYF.

The chain recombines TRBV6-2 or TRBV6-3 with TRBJ1-2, with 10 bases matching TRBD1. The CDR3 has 16 amino acids. V lost 5 bases to trimming and J lost 1 base; unmatched junction nucleotides: 7. The germline gives CDR1 MNHEY, CDR2 SVGEGT. In DNA, the CDR3 is TGTGCCAGCAGTCAAAGGGACAGGGGACTTAACTATGGCTACACCTTC. Residues: CASSQRDRGLNYGYTF.

This clonotype was seen only a few times. The chain couples TRBV28 to TRBJ2-1; TRBD1 might be the D (7 bases). This CDR3 region has 13 residues. Looked up from germline, CDR1 is MDHEN and CDR2 is SYDVKM. With 3 bases removed from V and 7 bases from J, the gap between germline ends came to 10 bases. The CDR3 is CASSFPGGNEQFF. As DNA, the CDR3 is TGTGCCAGCAGTTTCCCAGGGGGGAATGAGCAGTTCTTC.

About this clonotype itself: A junction end diverges from the germline sequence, so it may reflect a read error. In DNA form, the CDR3 reads TGTGCTAGCAAAGGCCCTCACTACGAGCAGTACTTC. This codes for CASKGPHYEQYF. The gene calls are TRBV7-2 and TRBJ2-7; D remains unclear. CDR1 and CDR2 (germline): SGHTA, FQGNSA. The CDR3 extends over 12 amino acids.

This clonotype was seen a handful of times. V and J are TRBV12-3 or TRBV12-4 and TRBJ2-7; 9 bases are shared with TRBD1. V dropped 5 bases and J dropped 3; count of bases not matched to a gene: 8. This CDR3 is 15 amino acids long. CDR3 nucleotides: TGTGCCAGCAGTCCTCGGGGGGACAGGGTCTACGAGCAGTACTTC. Residues: CASSPRGDRVYEQYF.

The CDR3 reads CASSARPDRGRTDTQYF. CDR3 in DNA: TGTGCCAGCAGCGCCCGCCCGGACAGGGGCCGCACAGATACGCAGTATTTT. The genes are TRBV7-6 and TRBJ2-3; 9 bases align to TRBD1. This CDR3 contains 17 residues. The J segment lost 1 base and the V segment lost 5 bases, leaving 10 bases of the junction unmatched. Per germline, CDR1 SGHVS and CDR2 FNYEAQ. Full variable domain (rest looked up from reference TRBV7-6 and TRBJ2-3): GAGVSQSPRYKVTKRGQDVALRCDPISGHVSLYWYRQALGQGPEFLTYFNYEAQQDKSGLPNDRFSAERPEGSISTLTIQRTEQRDSAMYRCASSARPDRGRTDTQYFGPGTRLTVL.

This clonotype turned up a few times. The gene calls are TRBV20-1 and TRBJ1-5, with D perhaps TRBD1 (6 bases). Trimming shortened V by 3 bases and J by 4 bases, and 7 bases separated the two germline ends. CDR1 is DFQATT, CDR2 SNEGSKA, per germline (reference sequence). The CDR3 contains 12 residues. The DNA for the CDR3 is TGCAGTGCTAGTACAGGGAATCAGCCCCAGCATTTT. Translating it yields CSASTGNQPQHF.

In this sample, this clonotype turned up a few times. The chain uses TRBV7-9 and TRBJ1-5; D not certain. V lost 2 bases and J lost 5, with 7 bases in between. The CDR3 consists of 13 residues. Germline assignment: CDR1 SEHNR and CDR2 FQNEAQ (reference sequence). The DNA of the CDR3 is TGTGCCAGCAGCTTACAGGATCATCAGCCCCAGCATTTT. This codes for CASSLQDHQPQHF.

The J gene is TRBJ1-1, the V gene TRBV7-2, with TRBD1 matching 7 bases. V dropped 2 bases and J dropped 7; count of bases not matched to a gene: 4. Looked up from germline, CDR1 is SGHTA and CDR2 is FQGNSA. This CDR3 region has 13 residues. CDR3 in DNA: TGTGCCAGCAGCTTACAGGGGGAGATTGAAGCTTTCTTT. It is translated as CASSLQGEIEAFF.

The chain couples TRBV12-3 or TRBV12-4 to TRBJ1-5; possibly TRBD1 for D (6 bases). V gave up 6 bases and J gave up 0 bases, with 9 bases separating them. CDR3 length equals 14 residues. CDR3 protein: CASRSRGSNQPQHF. DNA of the CDR3: TGTGCCAGCAGAAGCAGGGGTAGCAATCAGCCCCAGCATTTT.

The V call is TRBV5-8, the J call TRBJ2-1, with TRBD1 as a possible D gene (5 bases). The CDR3 consists of 13 residues. Germline-derived CDR1 and CDR2 are SGHTS and YDEGEE. V was pared by 7 bases and J by 9 bases, with 17 bases between. The CDR3 protein is CASSNDSVFEQFF. As DNA, the CDR3 is TGTGCCAGCTCTAACGACAGTGTTTTTGAGCAGTTCTTC.

This clonotype was seen a few times. The gene calls are TRBV4-2 and TRBJ1-1; TRBD1 is a possible D gene (6 bases). Trimming left V 0 bases short and J 0 bases short, with 14 bases between. Germline CDR1 is LGHNA and CDR2 is YNFKEQ. This CDR3 region has 17 residues. Written as DNA, the CDR3 is TGTGCCAGCAGCCAAGACCAATTGGGGGCGCTGAACACTGAAGCTTTCTTT. This encodes CASSQDQLGALNTEAFF.

This chain's CDR3 is CASSFSANEQFF. Here the CDR3 DNA reads TGTGCCAGCAGTTTTTCCGCGAATGAGCAGTTCTTC. The chain is built from TRBV2 and TRBJ2-1; D is undetermined. The CDR3 sequence is 12 residues long. Per germline, CDR1 SNHLY and CDR2 FYNNEI. The ends were cut back, 5 bases at V and 7 bases at J, with 9 bases in the middle.

This clonotype was picked up a small number of times. V gene TRBV20-1 combines with J gene TRBJ2-2; the match to TRBD2 covers 7 bases. This CDR3 comprises 15 residues. V gave up 2 bases and J gave up 3 bases; unmatched junction bases: 6. The V gene's germline CDR1 is DFQATT and CDR2 SNEGSKA (reference sequence). The CDR3 reads CSARNPSGDTGELFF. The CDR3 nucleotides read TGCAGTGCTAGAAATCCTAGCGGAGACACCGGGGAGCTGTTTTTT.

The chain uses TRBV27 and TRBJ2-7; perhaps TRBD1 as D (5 bases). Trimming left V 5 bases short and J 3 bases short, with 14 bases between. Germline-derived CDR1 and CDR2 are MNHEY and SMNVEV (reference sequence). This CDR3 comprises 14 residues. The CDR3, as DNA: TGTGCCAGCAGTCCCCGCGACCAGGGCTACGAGCAGTACTTC. It codes for CASSPRDQGYEQYF.

Only a few counts were recorded for this clonotype. The V gene is TRBV27, the J gene TRBJ2-2, with D unclear. The CDR3 runs 14 residues. Deletions cut 1 base from V and 0 bases from J, with 3 bases between. Germline V gives CDR1 MNHEY, CDR2 SMNVEV (reference sequence). The CDR3 sequence is CASSLFANTGELFF. DNA for the CDR3: TGTGCCAGCAGTTTATTCGCGAACACCGGGGAGCTGTTTTTT.

The V gene is TRBV20-1, the J gene TRBJ2-2, with D possibly matching TRBD2 (6 bases). Germline values: CDR1 DFQATT, CDR2 SNEGSKA (reference sequence). This CDR3 contains 15 residues. Trimming took 0 bases from V and 7 from J, leaving 15 bases between them. In nucleotides, the CDR3 is TGCAGTGCTAGAGATCCGGCGGGAAACGACGGGGAGCTGTTTTTT. The encoded protein is CSARDPAGNDGELFF.

The rearrangement uses TRBV7-2 and TRBJ1-3; D gene ambiguous. Looked up from germline, CDR1 is SGHTA and CDR2 is FQGNSA. V lost 2 bases to trimming and J lost 4 bases, with 6 bases between them. This CDR3 is built from 13 residues. CDR3 nucleotide sequence: TGTGCCAGCAGCTTAAAGGGAGGAAACACCATATATTTT. Translated: CASSLKGGNTIYF.

This chain connects TRBV6-5 to TRBJ1-1; perhaps TRBD1 as D (6 bases). Germline V gene data show CDR1 as MNHEY and CDR2 as SVGAGI. The V end was cut by 11 bases, the J end by 6 bases, with 16 bases between. The CDR3 is 12 residues long. The CDR3 DNA is TGTGCCTCATGGGGGGGGGCCCCTGAAGCTTTCTTT. Translation gives CASWGGAPEAFF.

V and J are TRBV3-1 and TRBJ1-5, with D possibly TRBD1 on 5 matching bases. Trimming pared 5 bases from V and 0 bases from J, leaving 5 bases between. Germline assignment: CDR1 LGHDT and CDR2 YNNKEL (reference sequence). This CDR3 has 13 amino acids. The chain's CDR3 is CASSGHSNQPQHF. The CDR3 coding sequence is TGTGCCAGCAGCGGACATAGCAATCAGCCCCAGCATTTT.

The sample holds a few counts of this clonotype. The chain is built from TRBV6-5 and TRBJ1-2; a weak D match, TRBD1 (5 bases). The CDR3 is made up of 13 amino acids. The germline V and J ends were trimmed by 5 bases and 5 bases, with 12 bases remaining between them. CDR1 MNHEY and CDR2 SVGAGI come from the germline V gene. This chain's CDR3 is CASSQDSIYGYTF. CDR3 DNA sequence: TGTGCCAGCAGTCAAGACAGCATTTATGGCTACACCTTC.